This T cell receptor beta chain is drawn from a study of T cell changes during pregnancy in multiple sclerosis. The sample holds one count of this clone. Using immunoSEQ multiplex PCR, the repertoire was profiled, and TCRdb retains in-frame clones only, with some absent. Among approximately 50,000 clones listed, around 93% were seen once. This specimen consisted of CD8+ T cells from peripheral blood mononuclear cells, obtained after pregnancy. The TCR comes from a female donor with multiple sclerosis, enrolled in a pregnancy study.

CDR3 amino acids: CASRRQGEAYNEQFF. CDR3 nucleotide sequence: TGTGCCAGCAGAAGACAGGGCGAGGCCTACAATGAGCAGTTCTTC. V is TRBV27 and J is TRBJ2-1, with 7 positions matching TRBD1. CDR3 length equals 15 residues. The ends lost 6 bases at V and 2 bases at J; junction bases unmatched: 7. The germline V gene has CDR1 MNHEY and CDR2 SMNVEV (reference sequence).